The clone carrying this T cell receptor beta chain was found many times. The target antigen is unknown. A universal primer binding site was introduced by template switching. The final cDNA contained unique molecular identifiers. Via MiXCR, TCRdb re-called the 5' RACE reads, giving one row per CDR3 protein. Seen here are 690,000 or so distinct CDR3 sequences, approximately 9% observed once, and the top ten hold roughly 0.97%. These data come from a study of identical twins. Study-wide points: These conclusions were based on statistical analysis (cross-sectional, not following the same donors). Zero-insertion analyses could be partly confounded by invariant MAIT and iNKT cells.

V lost 4 bases to trimming and J lost 4 bases; unmatched junction nucleotides: 6. Per the germline V gene, CDR1 is SGHTS and CDR2 is YDEGEE. CDR3 length equals 15 residues. The sample also formed part of further work on yellow fever vaccine responses in identical twins. That work states: After vaccination, twins' T cell response reportedly seemed partly convergent, partly personalized.

The sample was PBMCs. V and J are TRBV5-8 and TRBJ2-2, with 8 bases aligning to TRBD2. This clonotype originated in a woman between 18 and 30 years old in good health. The CDR3 is CASSAGTRFTGELFF. The DNA for the CDR3 is TGTGCCAGCAGCGCCGGGACTAGGTTCACCGGGGAGCTGTTTTTT.